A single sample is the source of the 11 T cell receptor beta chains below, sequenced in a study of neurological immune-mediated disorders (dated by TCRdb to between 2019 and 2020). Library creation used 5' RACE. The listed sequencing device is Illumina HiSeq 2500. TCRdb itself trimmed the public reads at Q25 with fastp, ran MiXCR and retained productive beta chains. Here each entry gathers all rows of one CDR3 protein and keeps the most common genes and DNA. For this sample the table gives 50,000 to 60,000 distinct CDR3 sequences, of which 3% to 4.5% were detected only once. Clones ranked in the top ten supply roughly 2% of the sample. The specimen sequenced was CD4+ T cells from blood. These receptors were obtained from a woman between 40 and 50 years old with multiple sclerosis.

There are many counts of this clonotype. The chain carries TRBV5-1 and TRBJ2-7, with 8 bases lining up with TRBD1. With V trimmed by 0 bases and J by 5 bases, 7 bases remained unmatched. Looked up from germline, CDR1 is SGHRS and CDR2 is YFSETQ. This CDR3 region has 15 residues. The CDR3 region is CASSLEGTGLNEQYF. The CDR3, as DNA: TGCGCCAGCAGCTTGGAGGGGACAGGTCTAAACGAGCAGTACTTC.

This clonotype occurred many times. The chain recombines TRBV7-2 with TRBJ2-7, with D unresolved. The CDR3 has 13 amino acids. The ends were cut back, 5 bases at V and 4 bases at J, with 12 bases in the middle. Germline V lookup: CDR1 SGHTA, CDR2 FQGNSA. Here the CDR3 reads CASSPGRSYEQYF. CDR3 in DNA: TGTGCCAGCAGCCCTGGTAGGAGTTACGAGCAGTACTTC.

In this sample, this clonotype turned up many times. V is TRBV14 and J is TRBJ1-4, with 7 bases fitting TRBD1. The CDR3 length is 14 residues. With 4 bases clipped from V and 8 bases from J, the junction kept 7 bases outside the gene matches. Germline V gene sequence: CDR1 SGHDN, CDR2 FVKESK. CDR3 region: CASSPGQPGEKLFF. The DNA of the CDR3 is TGTGCCAGCAGCCCGGGACAGCCTGGCGAAAAACTGTTTTTT.

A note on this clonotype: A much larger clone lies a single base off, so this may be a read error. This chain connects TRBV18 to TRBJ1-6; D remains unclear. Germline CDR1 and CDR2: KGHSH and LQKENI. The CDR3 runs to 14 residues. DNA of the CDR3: TGTGCCAGCTCACCAGAGCAAGGGTGGTCACCCCCCCACTTT. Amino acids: CASSPEQGWSPPHF. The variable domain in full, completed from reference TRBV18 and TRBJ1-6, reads NAGVMQNPRHLVRRRGQEARLRCSPMKGHSHVYWYRQLPEEGLKFMVYLQKENIIDESGMPKERFSAEFPKEGPSILRIQQVVRGDSAAYFCASSPEQGWSPPHFGNGTRLTVT.

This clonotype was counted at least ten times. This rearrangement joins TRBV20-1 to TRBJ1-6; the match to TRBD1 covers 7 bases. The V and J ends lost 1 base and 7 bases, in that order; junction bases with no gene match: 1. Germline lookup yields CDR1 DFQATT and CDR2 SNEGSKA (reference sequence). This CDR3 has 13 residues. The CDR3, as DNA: TGCAGTGCTAGAGTGGGACAGAATTCACCCCTCCACTTT. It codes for CSARVGQNSPLHF.

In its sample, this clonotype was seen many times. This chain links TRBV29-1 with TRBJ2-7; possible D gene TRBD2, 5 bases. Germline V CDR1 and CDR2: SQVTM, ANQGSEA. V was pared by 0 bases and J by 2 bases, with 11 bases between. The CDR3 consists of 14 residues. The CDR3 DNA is TGCAGCGTTGAAGAACCCGAGGGCACCTACGAGCAGTACTTC. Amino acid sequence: CSVEEPEGTYEQYF.

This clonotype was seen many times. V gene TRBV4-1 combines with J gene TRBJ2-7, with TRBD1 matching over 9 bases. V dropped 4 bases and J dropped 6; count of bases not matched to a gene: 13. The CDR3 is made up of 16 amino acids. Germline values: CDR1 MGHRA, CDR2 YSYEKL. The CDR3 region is CASSPYYRGLGGEQYF. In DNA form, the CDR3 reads TGCGCCAGCAGCCCTTATTACAGGGGGCTTGGAGGCGAGCAGTACTTC.

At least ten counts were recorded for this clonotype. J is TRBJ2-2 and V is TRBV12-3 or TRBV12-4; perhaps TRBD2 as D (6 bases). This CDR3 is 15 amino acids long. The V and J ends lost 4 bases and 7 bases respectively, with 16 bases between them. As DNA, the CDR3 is TGTGCCAGCAGTTCAAACAACCGGGGAGGCGGGGAGCTGTTTTTT. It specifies CASSSNNRGGGELFF.

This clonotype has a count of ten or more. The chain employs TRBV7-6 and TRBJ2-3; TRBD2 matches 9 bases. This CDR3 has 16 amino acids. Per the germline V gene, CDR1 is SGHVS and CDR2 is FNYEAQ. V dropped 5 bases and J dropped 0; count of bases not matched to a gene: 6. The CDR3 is CASSPYSGGSTDTQYF. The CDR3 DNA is TGTGCCAGCAGCCCCTATAGCGGGGGTAGCACAGATACGCAGTATTTT.

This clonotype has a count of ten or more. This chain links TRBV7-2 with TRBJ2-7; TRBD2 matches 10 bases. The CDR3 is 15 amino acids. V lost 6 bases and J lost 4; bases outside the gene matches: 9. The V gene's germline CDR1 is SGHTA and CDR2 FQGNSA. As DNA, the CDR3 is TGTGCCAGCAGTCTCCTTAGCGGGGGGCCGTACGAGCAGTACTTC. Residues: CASSLLSGGPYEQYF.

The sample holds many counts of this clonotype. The CDR3 is CASSLSSSRVFGYTF. The CDR3 nucleotides read TGTGCCAGCAGTTTATCGAGCTCCAGGGTCTTCGGCTACACCTTC. The gene calls are TRBV27 and TRBJ1-2; possibly TRBD1 for D (5 bases). V was shortened by 0 bases and J by 8 bases, with 16 bases between the two germline ends. The CDR3 covers 15 residues. CDR1 is MNHEY and CDR2 is SMNVEV in the germline V gene (reference sequence).